This TCR beta chain was recovered during a study of blood T cells in healthy people across ages. Whole-study findings and limits: Lack of knowledge of donor CMV status possibly confounded expanded clonotype changes. No conclusive comparison of naive versus antigen-experienced cells was possible with unsorted PBMCs. Those diversity estimates obtained from one million T cells were thought to be underestimates.

A second roughly 6 to 12 cycle PCR used barcoded and J-beta primers. TCRdb ran MiXCR on the 5' RACE reads and lists one entry per CDR3 protein. This sample carries approximately 810,000 distinct CDR3 sequences, around 30% of them seen once, and the ten largest clones take 17%. Donors were healthy Caucasian individuals from Russia aged about 6 to 95. Worth noting for this clonotype: Its antigen is not identified.

Material for sequencing was blood. The sequence was collected from a woman at least 80 years old in good health.

CDR3 bases: TGTGCCAGCAGTGAAAGGACAGGGGGCGAAGAGACCCAGTACTTC. It codes for CASSERTGGEETQYF. The J gene is TRBJ2-5, the V gene TRBV2; 11 bases agree with TRBD1. V trimming: 2 bases; J trimming: 3 bases; junction bases outside the gene matches: 2. This CDR3 has 15 amino acids. The V gene's germline CDR1 is SNHLY and CDR2 FYNNEI.